This record looks at one TCR beta chain sequence and its context. Template switching introduced a universal primer site, and the cDNA bore unique molecular identifiers. TCRdb re-called the 5' RACE reads through MiXCR, storing one row per CDR3 protein. The data show 300,000 to 400,000 distinct CDR3 sequences, roughly 9% seen once. This CDR3 spans 14 amino acids. The germline V gene has CDR1 LNHNV and CDR2 YYDKDF (reference sequence). The V end lost 0 bases, the J end lost 5 bases, and 10 bases lay between the germline ends. This sample was included in a study of identical twins. All donors comprised healthy Caucasians.

The receptor was isolated from a woman aged 45 to 65 in good health. The chain employs TRBV15 and TRBJ1-1, with D maybe TRBD1 (5 bases). Sequenced: naive T cells sorted from blood. CDR3 in DNA: TGTGCCACCAGCAGAGATGGGGGAAGGACTGAAGCTTTCTTT. It translates to CATSRDGGRTEAFF.